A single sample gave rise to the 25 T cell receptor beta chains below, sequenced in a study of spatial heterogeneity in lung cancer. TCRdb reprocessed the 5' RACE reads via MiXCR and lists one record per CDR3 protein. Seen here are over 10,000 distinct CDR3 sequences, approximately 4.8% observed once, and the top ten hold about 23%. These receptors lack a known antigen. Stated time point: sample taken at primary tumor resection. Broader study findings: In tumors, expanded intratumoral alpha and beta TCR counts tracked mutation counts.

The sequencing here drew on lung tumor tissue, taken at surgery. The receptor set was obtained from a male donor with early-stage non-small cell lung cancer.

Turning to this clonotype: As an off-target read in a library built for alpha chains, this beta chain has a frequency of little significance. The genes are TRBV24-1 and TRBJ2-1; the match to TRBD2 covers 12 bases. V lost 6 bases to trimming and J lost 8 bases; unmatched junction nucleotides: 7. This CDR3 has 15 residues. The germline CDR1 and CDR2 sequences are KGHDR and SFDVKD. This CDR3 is CATSFTSGGPHEQFF. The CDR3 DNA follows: TGTGCCACCAGTTTCACTAGCGGGGGGCCCCATGAGCAGTTCTTC.

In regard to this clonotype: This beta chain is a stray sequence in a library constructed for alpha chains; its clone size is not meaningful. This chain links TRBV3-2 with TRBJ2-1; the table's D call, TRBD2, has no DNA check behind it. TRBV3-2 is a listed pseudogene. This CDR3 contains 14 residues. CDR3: CARVGLEGNNEQFF. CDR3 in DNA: TGTGCCAGGGTGGGACTAGAGGGCAACAATGAGCAGTTCTTC.

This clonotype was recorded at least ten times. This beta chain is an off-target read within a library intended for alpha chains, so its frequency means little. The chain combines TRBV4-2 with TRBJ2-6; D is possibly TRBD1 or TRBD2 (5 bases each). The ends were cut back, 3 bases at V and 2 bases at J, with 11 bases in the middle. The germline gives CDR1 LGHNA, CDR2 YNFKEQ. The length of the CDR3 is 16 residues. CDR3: CASSQGTGAGANVLTF. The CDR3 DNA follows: TGTGCCAGCAGCCAGGGGACGGGCGCTGGGGCCAACGTCCTGACTTTC.

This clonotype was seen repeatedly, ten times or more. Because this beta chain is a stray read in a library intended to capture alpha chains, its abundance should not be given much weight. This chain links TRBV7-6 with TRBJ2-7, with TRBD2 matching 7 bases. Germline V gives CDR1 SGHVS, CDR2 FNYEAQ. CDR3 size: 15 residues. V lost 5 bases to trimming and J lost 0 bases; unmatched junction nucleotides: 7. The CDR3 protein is CASSLGSSGSYEQYF. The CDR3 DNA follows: TGTGCCAGCAGCCTGGGCTCTAGCGGCTCCTACGAGCAGTACTTC.

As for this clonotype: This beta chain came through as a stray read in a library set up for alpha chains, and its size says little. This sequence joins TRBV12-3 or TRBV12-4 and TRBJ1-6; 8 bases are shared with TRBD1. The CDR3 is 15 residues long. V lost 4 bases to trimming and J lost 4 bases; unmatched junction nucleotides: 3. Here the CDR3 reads CASSSRTGYNSPLHF. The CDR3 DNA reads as TGTGCCAGCAGTTCACGGACAGGGTATAATTCACCCCTCCACTTT.

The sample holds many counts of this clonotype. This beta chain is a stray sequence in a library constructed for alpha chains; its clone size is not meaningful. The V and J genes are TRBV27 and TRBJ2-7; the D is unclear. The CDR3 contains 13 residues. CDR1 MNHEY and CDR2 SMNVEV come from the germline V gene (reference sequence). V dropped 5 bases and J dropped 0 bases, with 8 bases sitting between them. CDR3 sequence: CASSRSFSYEQYF. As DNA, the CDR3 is TGTGCCAGCAGTCGAAGCTTCTCCTACGAGCAGTACTTC.

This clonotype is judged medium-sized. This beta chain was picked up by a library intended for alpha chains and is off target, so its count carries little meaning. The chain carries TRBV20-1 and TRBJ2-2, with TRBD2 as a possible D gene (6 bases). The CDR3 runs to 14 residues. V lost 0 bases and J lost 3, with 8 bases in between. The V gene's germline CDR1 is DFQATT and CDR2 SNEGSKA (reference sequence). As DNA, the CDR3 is TGCAGTGCTAGAGACCGGAGGGACACCGGGGAGCTGTTTTTT. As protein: CSARDRRDTGELFF.

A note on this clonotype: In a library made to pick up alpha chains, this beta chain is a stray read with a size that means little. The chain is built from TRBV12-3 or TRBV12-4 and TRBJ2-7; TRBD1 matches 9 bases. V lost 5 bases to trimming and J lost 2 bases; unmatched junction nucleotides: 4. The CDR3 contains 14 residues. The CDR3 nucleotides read TGTGCCAGCAGTCAACGGACAGGGGCCTACGAGCAGTACTTC. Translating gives CASSQRTGAYEQYF.

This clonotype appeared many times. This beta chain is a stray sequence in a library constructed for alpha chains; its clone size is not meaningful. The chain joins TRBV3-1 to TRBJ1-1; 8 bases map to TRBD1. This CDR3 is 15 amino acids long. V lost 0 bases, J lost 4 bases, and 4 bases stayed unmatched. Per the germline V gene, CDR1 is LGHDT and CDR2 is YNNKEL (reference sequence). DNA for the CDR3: TGTGCCAGCAGCCAAGATAGGACAGGGTTCACTGAAGCTTTCTTT. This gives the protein CASSQDRTGFTEAFF.

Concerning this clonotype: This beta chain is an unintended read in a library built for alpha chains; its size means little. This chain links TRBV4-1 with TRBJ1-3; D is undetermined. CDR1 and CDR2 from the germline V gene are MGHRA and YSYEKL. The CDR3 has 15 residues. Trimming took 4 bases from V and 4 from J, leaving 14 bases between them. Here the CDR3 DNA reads TGCGCCAGCAGCCCGGCGGGTGTGGGAGGAAACACCATATATTTT. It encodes CASSPAGVGGNTIYF.

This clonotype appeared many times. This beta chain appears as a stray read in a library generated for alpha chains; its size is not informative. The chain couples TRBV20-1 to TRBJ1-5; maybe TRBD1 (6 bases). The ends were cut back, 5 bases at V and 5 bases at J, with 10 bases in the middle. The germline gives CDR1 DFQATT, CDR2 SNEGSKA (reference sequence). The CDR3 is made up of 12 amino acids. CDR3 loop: CSAPRGDQPQHF. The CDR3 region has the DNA TGCAGTGCTCCCAGGGGAGATCAGCCCCAGCATTTT.

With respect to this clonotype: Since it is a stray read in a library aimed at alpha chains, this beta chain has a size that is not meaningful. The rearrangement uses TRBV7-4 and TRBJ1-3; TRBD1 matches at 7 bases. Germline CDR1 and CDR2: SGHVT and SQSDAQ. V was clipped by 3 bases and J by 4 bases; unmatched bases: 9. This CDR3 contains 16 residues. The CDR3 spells CASSFDRVSSGNTIYF. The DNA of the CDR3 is TGTGCCAGCAGCTTCGACAGGGTTTCTTCCGGAAACACCATATATTTT.

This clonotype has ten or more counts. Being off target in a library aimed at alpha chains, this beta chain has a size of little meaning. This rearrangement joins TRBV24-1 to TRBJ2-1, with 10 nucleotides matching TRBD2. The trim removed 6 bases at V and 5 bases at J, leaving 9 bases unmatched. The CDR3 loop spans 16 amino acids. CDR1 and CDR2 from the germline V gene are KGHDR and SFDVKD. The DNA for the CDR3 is TGTGCCACCAGTCCCAGCGGGGGGGCCTCGAACAATGAGCAGTTCTTC. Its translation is CATSPSGGASNNEQFF.

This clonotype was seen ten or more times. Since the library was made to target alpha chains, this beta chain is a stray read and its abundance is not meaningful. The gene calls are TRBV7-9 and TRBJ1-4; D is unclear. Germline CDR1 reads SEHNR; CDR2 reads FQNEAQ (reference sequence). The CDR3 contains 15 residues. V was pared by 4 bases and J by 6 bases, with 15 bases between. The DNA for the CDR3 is TGTGCCAGCAGCTCTTTCGGAACAGCCGATGAAAAACTGTTTTTT. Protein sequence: CASSSFGTADEKLFF.

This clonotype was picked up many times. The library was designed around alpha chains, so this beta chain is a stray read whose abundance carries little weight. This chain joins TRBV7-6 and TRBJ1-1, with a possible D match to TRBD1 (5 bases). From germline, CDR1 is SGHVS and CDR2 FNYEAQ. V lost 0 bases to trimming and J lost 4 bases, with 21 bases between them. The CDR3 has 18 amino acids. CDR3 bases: TGTGCCAGCAGCTTAGCCCCCCGGGTTTCGTACGGGGGCACTGAAGCTTTCTTT. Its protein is CASSLAPRVSYGGTEAFF.

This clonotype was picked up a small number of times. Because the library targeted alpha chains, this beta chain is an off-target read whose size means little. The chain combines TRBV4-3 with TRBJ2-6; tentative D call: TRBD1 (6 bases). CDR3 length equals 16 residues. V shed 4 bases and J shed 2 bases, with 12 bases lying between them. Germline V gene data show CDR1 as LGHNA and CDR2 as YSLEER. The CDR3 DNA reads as TGCGCCAGCAGCCGATACCAGGGGACTGGGGCCAACGTCCTGACTTTC. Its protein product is CASSRYQGTGANVLTF.

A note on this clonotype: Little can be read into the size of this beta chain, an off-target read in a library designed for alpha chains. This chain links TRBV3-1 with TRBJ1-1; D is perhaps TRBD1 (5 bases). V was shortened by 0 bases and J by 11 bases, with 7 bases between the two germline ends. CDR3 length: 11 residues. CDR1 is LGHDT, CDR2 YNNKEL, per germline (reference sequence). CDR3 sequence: CASSQDGGAFF. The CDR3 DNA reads TGTGCCAGCAGCCAAGACGGGGGGGCTTTCTTT.

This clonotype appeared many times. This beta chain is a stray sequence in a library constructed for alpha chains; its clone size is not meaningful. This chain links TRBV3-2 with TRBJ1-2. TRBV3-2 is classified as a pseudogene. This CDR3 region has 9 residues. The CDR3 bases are TGTGCCAGCTACACCATCGTCGCCTTC. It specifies CASYTIVAF.

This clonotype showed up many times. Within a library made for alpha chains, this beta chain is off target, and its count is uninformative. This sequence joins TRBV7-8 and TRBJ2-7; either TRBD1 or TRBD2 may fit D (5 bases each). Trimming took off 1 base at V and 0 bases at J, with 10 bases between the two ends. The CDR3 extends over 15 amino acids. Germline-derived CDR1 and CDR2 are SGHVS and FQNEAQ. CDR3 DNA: TGTGCCAGCAGCTTAGGGGACCCGCTCTCCTACGAGCAGTACTTC. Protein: CASSLGDPLSYEQYF.

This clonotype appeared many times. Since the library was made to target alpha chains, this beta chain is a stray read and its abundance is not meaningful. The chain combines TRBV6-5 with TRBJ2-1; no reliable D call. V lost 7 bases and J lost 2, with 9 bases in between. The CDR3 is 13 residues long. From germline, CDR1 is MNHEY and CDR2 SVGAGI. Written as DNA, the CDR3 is TGTGCCAGCACTGAACAGACCTACAATGAGCAGTTCTTC. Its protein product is CASTEQTYNEQFF.

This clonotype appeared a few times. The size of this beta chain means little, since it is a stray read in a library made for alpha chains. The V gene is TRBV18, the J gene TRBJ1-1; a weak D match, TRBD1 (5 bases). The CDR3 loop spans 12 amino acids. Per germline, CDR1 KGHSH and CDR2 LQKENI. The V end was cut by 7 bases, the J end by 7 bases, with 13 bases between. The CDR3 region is CASLRLGGEAFF. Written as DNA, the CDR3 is TGTGCCAGCTTACGCCTGGGGGGTGAAGCTTTCTTT.

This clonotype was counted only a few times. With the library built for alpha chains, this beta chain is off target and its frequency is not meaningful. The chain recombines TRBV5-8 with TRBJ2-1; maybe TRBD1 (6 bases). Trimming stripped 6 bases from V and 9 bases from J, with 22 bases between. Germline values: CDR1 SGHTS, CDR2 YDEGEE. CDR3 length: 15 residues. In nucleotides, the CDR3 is TGTGCCAGCAAACCCAGGGGCGAACCCCAATTTGAGCAGTTCTTC. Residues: CASKPRGEPQFEQFF.

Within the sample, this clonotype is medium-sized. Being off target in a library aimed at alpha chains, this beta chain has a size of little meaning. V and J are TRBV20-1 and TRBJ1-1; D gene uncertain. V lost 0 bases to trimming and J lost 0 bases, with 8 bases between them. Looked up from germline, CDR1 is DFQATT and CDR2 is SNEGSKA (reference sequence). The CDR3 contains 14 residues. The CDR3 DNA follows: TGCAGTGCTAGAGATGAGGGTCTGAACACTGAAGCTTTCTTT. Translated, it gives CSARDEGLNTEAFF.

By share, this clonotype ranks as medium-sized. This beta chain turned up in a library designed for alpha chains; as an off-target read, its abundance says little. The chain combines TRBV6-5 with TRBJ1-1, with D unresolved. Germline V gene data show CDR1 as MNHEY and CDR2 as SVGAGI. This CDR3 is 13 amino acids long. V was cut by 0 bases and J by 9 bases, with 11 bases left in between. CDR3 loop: CASSYSKVRQAFF. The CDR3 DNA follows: TGTGCCAGCAGTTACTCGAAAGTCCGGCAAGCTTTCTTT.

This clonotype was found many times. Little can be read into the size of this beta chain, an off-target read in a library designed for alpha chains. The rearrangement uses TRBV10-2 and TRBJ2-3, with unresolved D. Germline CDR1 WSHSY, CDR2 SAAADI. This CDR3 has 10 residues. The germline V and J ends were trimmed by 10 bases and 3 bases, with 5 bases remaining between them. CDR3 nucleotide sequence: TGCGCCACAGCGACAGATACGCAGTATTTT. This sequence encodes CATATDTQYF.